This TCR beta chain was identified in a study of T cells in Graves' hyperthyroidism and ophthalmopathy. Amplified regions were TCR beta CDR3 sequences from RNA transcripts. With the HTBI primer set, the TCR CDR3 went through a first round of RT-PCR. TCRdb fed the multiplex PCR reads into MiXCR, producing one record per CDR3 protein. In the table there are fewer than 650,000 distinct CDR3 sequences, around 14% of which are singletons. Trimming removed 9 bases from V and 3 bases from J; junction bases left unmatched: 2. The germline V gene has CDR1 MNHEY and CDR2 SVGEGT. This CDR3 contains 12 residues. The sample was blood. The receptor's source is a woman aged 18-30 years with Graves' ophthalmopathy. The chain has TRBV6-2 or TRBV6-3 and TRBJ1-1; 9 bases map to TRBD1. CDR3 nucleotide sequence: TGTGCCAGTTGGGACAGGGACACTGAAGCTTTCTTT. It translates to CASWDRDTEAFF.